The 18 T cell receptor beta chains in this list originate from one sample, sequenced in a study of blood T cell repertoires in COVID-19. The method was immunoSEQ multiplex PCR; TCRdb's version includes in-frame clones alone and lacks a portion of them. The sample shows some 340,000 clones, around 80% of them seen only once. The sequencing input was peripheral blood. These receptors were collected from a man younger than 40 with active or convalescent COVID-19.

This rearrangement joins TRBV27 to TRBJ1-5; D unresolved. Germline loops: CDR1 MNHEY, CDR2 SMNVEV (reference sequence). Trimming removed 10 bases at V and 1 base at J, with 14 bases between. The CDR3 runs to 14 residues. The CDR3 coding sequence is TGTGCCACCTCTCCCGCGAGGAGCAATCAGCCCCAGCATTTT. Its protein is CATSPARSNQPQHF.

In DNA form, the CDR3 reads TGTGCCACCAGCAGATTTTCCTACAGAGCTAACACCGGGGAGCTGTTTTTT. Translating gives CATSRFSYRANTGELFF. The rearrangement links TRBV15 to TRBJ2-2, with D unclear. The CDR3 spans 17 residues. V was cut by 2 bases and J by 2 bases, with 15 bases left in between. Looked up from germline, CDR1 is LNHNV and CDR2 is YYDKDF (reference sequence).

In its sample, this clone was seen a few times. The chain couples TRBV9 to TRBJ2-7, with 8 bases fitting TRBD2. The germline gives CDR1 SGDLS, CDR2 YYNGEE. With 0 bases clipped from V and 2 bases from J, the junction kept 1 base outside the gene matches. The CDR3 extends over 14 amino acids. In DNA form, the CDR3 reads TGTGCCAGCAGCGTAGGCGGGGGGACCTACGAGCAGTACTTC. Translating gives CASSVGGGTYEQYF.

The rearrangement links TRBV5-1 to TRBJ1-2; a weak D match, TRBD1 (5 bases). The CDR3 totals 14 residues. The germline V and J ends were trimmed by 4 bases and 4 bases, with 14 bases remaining between them. Germline CDR1 is SGHRS and CDR2 is YFSETQ. In DNA, the CDR3 is TGCGCCAGCAGCCCGGCGGGGGAAGGCTATGGCTACACCTTC. It specifies CASSPAGEGYGYTF.

The V gene is TRBV7-8, the J gene TRBJ2-5; TRBD2 agrees at 11 bases. The CDR3 is made up of 17 amino acids. Germline lookup yields CDR1 SGHVS and CDR2 FQNEAQ. V lost 5 bases, J lost 3 bases, and 11 bases stayed unmatched. CDR3 amino acids: CASSPEGGGLAEETQYF. The CDR3 coding sequence is TGTGCCAGCAGCCCCGAAGGGGGGGGACTAGCGGAAGAGACCCAGTACTTC.

This chain connects TRBV10-3 to TRBJ2-3; 10 positions match TRBD2. The V and J ends lost 3 bases and 5 bases, in that order; junction bases with no gene match: 14. There are 18 residues in the CDR3. Germline CDR1 is ENHRY and CDR2 is SYGVKD. The CDR3 sequence is CAISERLAGEKSIDTQYF. The CDR3, as DNA: TGTGCCATCAGTGAAAGGCTAGCGGGGGAGAAGAGTATAGATACGCAGTATTTT.

The chain uses TRBV5-6 and TRBJ2-3; D uncertain. V lost 1 base and J lost 2, with 14 bases in between. In germline, CDR1 is SGHDT, CDR2 YYEEEE. CDR3 length equals 16 residues. The CDR3 loop is CASSLSYLVPTDTQYF. The CDR3 DNA sequence: TGTGCCAGCAGCTTGTCGTATCTCGTCCCCACAGATACGCAGTATTTT.

The CDR3 DNA reads TGTGCCAGTAGTATCGACAGGCCGACTTTATATGGCTACACCTTC. Translating gives CASSIDRPTLYGYTF. This chain connects TRBV19 to TRBJ1-2, with a possible D match to TRBD1 (6 bases). Trimming shortened V by 3 bases and J by 5 bases, and 16 bases separated the two germline ends. CDR3 length: 15 amino acids. Looked up from germline, CDR1 is LNHDA and CDR2 is SQIVND (reference sequence).

The sample holds a few counts of this clone. The chain is built from TRBV27 and TRBJ2-5, with 9 bases aligning to TRBD1. Per the germline V gene, CDR1 is MNHEY and CDR2 is SMNVEV (reference sequence). This CDR3 is 17 amino acids long. The V and J ends lost 0 bases and 5 bases, in that order; junction bases with no gene match: 10. The CDR3 sequence: CASSLSTGTGRGETQYF. CDR3 in DNA: TGTGCCAGCAGTTTATCGACCGGGACAGGGAGGGGGGAGACCCAGTACTTC.

The chain couples TRBV7-9 to TRBJ2-7; 8 nucleotides agree with TRBD1. V gave up 1 base and J gave up 3 bases; unmatched junction bases: 11. The CDR3 has 17 amino acids. Per the germline V gene, CDR1 is SEHNR and CDR2 is FQNEAQ (reference sequence). DNA of the CDR3: TGTGCCAGCAGCTTAGGGACAGGGTCAACGGAAATCTACGAGCAGTACTTC. Translation gives CASSLGTGSTEIYEQYF.

The chain links TRBV9 to TRBJ2-2; 13 nucleotides match TRBD2. CDR1 and CDR2 (germline): SGDLS, YYNGEE. The CDR3 runs 15 residues. Losses at the gene ends were 7 bases for V and 5 bases for J; bases not matched to a gene: 5. CDR3 nucleotide sequence: TGTGCCAGCCTTGGGGGACTAGCGGGGACCGGGGAGCTGTTTTTT. This sequence encodes CASLGGLAGTGELFF.

The rearrangement joins TRBV20-1 to TRBJ2-5; maybe TRBD2 (6 bases). This CDR3 spans 11 amino acids. Germline V gene lookup returns CDR1 DFQATT and CDR2 SNEGSKA (reference sequence). This CDR3 reads CARGKGETQYF. The DNA of the CDR3 is TGCGCCCGGGGGAAGGGAGAGACCCAGTACTTC.

The rearrangement uses TRBV21-1 and TRBJ1-5. TRBV21-1 is a recognized pseudogene. CDR3 length equals 20 residues. The DNA for the CDR3 is TGTGCCAGCACCCCCTGGGGAGGGATGCGCCCTATAGATAGCAATCAGCCCCAGCATTTT. Its protein product is CASTPWGGMRPIDSNQPQHF.

This rearrangement joins TRBV19 to TRBJ1-2; the match to TRBD1 covers 8 bases. CDR1 LNHDA and CDR2 SQIVND come from the germline V gene (reference sequence). J gave up 2 bases and V 7 bases, and 9 bases lay outside the gene matches. The CDR3 is 15 amino acids. In DNA form, the CDR3 reads TGTGCCAGTAACCCTGACAGGGGCCTAAACTATGGCTACACCTTC. As protein: CASNPDRGLNYGYTF.

Concerning this clone itself: This clone may be a read error of a much larger clone one base away. CDR3 in DNA: TGTGCCTGGAGTAAGCGCGGGGGGGGCTACGAGCAGTACTTC. This codes for CAWSKRGGGYEQYF. The rearrangement links TRBV30 to TRBJ2-7; 9 bases line up with TRBD2. Germline values: CDR1 GTSNPN, CDR2 SVGIG (reference sequence). V dropped 2 bases and J dropped 3; count of bases not matched to a gene: 5. This CDR3 comprises 14 residues. Together with reference TRBV30 and TRBJ2-7, the CDR3 gives the full variable domain: SQTIHQWPATLVQPVGSPLSLECTVEGTSNPNLYWYRQAAGRGLQLLFYSVGIGQISSEVPQNLSASRPQDRQFILSSKKLLLSDSGFYLCAWSKRGGGYEQYFGPGTRLTVT.

This chain joins TRBV5-1 and TRBJ2-7, with no clear D. The germline gives CDR1 SGHRS, CDR2 YFSETQ. V gave up 4 bases and J gave up 3 bases, with 8 bases separating them. The CDR3 contains 12 residues. The CDR3 sequence is CASSLVGYEQYF. In nucleotides, the CDR3 is TGCGCCAGCAGCCTAGTGGGCTACGAGCAGTACTTC.

CDR3 sequence: CASSLRTGELFF. Written as DNA, the CDR3 is TGTGCCAGCAGCCTCCGCACCGGGGAGCTGTTTTTT. The rearrangement uses TRBV21-1 and TRBJ2-2; the table's TRBD2 call for D was not verified on the DNA. TRBV21-1 is assigned pseudogene status. There are 12 residues in the CDR3.

This clone was seen a single time. The rearrangement links TRBV9 to TRBJ1-1; D is unresolved. Trimming took off 5 bases at V and 5 bases at J, with 19 bases between the two ends. Per the germline V gene, CDR1 is SGDLS and CDR2 is YYNGEE. The CDR3 consists of 15 residues. CDR3 sequence reads: CASSVEGFRETEAFF. CDR3 bases: TGTGCCAGCAGTGTTGAAGGGTTCCGGGAGACTGAAGCTTTCTTT. The variable domain in full, with the rest retrieved from reference TRBV9 and TRBJ1-1, is DSGVTQTPKHLITATGQRVTLRCSPRSGDLSVYWYQQSLDQGLQFLIQYYNGEERAKGNILERFSAQQFPDLHSELNLSSLELGDSALYFCASSVEGFRETEAFFGQGTRLTVV.